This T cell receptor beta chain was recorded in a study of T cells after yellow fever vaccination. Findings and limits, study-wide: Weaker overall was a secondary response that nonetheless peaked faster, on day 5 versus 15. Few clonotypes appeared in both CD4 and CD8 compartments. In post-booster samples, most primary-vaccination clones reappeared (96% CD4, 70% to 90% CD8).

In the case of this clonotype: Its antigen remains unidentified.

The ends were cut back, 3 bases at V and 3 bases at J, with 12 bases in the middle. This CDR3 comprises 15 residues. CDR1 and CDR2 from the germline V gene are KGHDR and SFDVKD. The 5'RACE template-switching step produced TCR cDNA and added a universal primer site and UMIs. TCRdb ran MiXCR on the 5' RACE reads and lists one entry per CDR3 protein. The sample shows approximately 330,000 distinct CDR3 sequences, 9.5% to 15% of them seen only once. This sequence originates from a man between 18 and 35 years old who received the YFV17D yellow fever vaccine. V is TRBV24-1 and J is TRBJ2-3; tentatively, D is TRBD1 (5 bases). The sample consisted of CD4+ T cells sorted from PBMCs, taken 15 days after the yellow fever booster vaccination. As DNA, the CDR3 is TGTGCCACCAGTGATCAGGTCAGGGCGACAGATACGCAGTATTTT. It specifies CATSDQVRATDTQYF.